Presented here are 12 T cell receptor beta chains from one specimen sequenced in a study of graft-versus-host responses after intestinal transplantation. Clones were sequenced by immunoSEQ multiplex PCR, and TCRdb holds only the in-frame ones, with some missing. This sample yields over 90,000 clones, of which 75% to 95% are seen a single time; about 0.18% belongs to the top ten. What these receptors recognize is not known. The source material was unstimulated CD4+ T cells sorted from spleen or lymph node cells, sampled before transplant. These receptor sequences come from a human donor who was the organ donor for an intestinal transplant.

The table lists this clone with a few counts. The V and J genes are TRBV21-1 and TRBJ1-2. TRBV21-1 is reported as a pseudogene. The CDR3 length is 11 residues. The CDR3 here is CASRGDSGYTF. CDR3 nucleotides: TGTGCCAGCAGGGGGGACTCTGGCTACACCTTC.

The chain recombines TRBV11-3 with TRBJ2-7; D possibly corresponds to TRBD1 (7 bases). This CDR3 contains 15 residues. Per germline, CDR1 SGHNT and CDR2 YENEEA. V lost 0 bases, J lost 5 bases, and 14 bases lay in between. The chain's CDR3 is CASSLDGQGGHEQYF. DNA for the CDR3: TGTGCCAGCAGCTTAGACGGGCAGGGGGGCCACGAGCAGTACTTC.

The chain has TRBV4-2 and TRBJ1-1, with TRBD1 as a possible D gene (5 bases). Germline V gives CDR1 LGHNA, CDR2 YNFKEQ. The CDR3 contains 16 residues. Trimming pared 1 base from V and 1 base from J, leaving 13 bases between. The CDR3 DNA is TGTGCCAGCAGCCAAGGACAGCAGTACGAGAACACTGAAGCTTTCTTT. Amino acids: CASSQGQQYENTEAFF.

V and J are TRBV5-1 and TRBJ2-5; D is possibly TRBD1 (5 bases). Germline-derived CDR1 and CDR2 are SGHRS and YFSETQ. V was trimmed by 5 bases and J by 1 base, leaving 9 bases between them. The CDR3 runs 13 residues. The CDR3: CASRRQPQETQYF. The CDR3 DNA reads as TGCGCCAGCAGGCGACAGCCCCAAGAGACCCAGTACTTC.

V and J are TRBV7-2 and TRBJ2-7, with TRBD1 matching 11 bases. From germline, CDR1 is SGHTA and CDR2 FQGNSA. The V gene end was trimmed by 4 bases and the J gene end by 7 bases; junction bases not matched to a gene: 6. The CDR3 consists of 14 residues. The CDR3: CASSSGTGGLEQYF. The CDR3 DNA sequence: TGTGCCAGCAGCTCTGGGACAGGGGGATTGGAGCAGTACTTC.

The V gene is TRBV29-1, the J gene TRBJ2-5; 8 bases are a match to TRBD2. Germline CDR1 and CDR2: SQVTM and ANQGSEA. The CDR3 is 14 amino acids. Trimming took 1 base from V and 4 from J; bases not matched to a gene: 5. CDR3 region: CSVEAPRGAETQYF. For the CDR3, the DNA is TGCAGCGTTGAAGCCCCGCGGGGGGCAGAGACCCAGTACTTC.

The V call is TRBV30, the J call TRBJ1-1; 7 bases line up with TRBD1. CDR1 is GTSNPN, CDR2 SVGIG, per germline (reference sequence). The CDR3 has 14 amino acids. V trimming: 1 base; J trimming: 8 bases; junction bases outside the gene matches: 10. This CDR3 is CAWSADITGAEAFF. In DNA, the CDR3 is TGTGCCTGGAGTGCGGATATCACAGGGGCCGAAGCTTTCTTT.

The V call is TRBV5-5, the J call TRBJ2-7; the match to TRBD1 covers 12 bases. CDR3 length: 15 residues. Unmatched junction bases numbered 5, after V lost 3 bases and J lost 4 bases. Per germline, CDR1 SGHKS and CDR2 YYEKEE (reference sequence). DNA for the CDR3: TGTGCCAGCAGCTCGCGGGACAGGGGGCTGTACGAGCAGTACTTC. Its protein is CASSSRDRGLYEQYF.

For the CDR3, the DNA is TGTGCCAGCAGCTTAGTCGGACAGGTTTACAATGAGCAGTTCTTC. This sequence encodes CASSLVGQVYNEQFF. This chain links TRBV11-2 with TRBJ2-1; 7 bases align to TRBD1. Unmatched junction bases numbered 4, after V lost 1 base and J lost 4 bases. The CDR3 is 15 amino acids. The germline CDR1 and CDR2 sequences are SGHAT and FQNNGV.

This clone was counted only a few times. The chain employs TRBV5-6 and TRBJ1-1, with D possibly matching TRBD1 (5 bases). This CDR3 is built from 14 residues. From germline, CDR1 is SGHDT and CDR2 YYEEEE. V gave up 6 bases and J gave up 1 base, with 13 bases separating them. CDR3 DNA sequence: TGTGCCAGCACCTCCATAGGGGCGAACACTGAAGCTTTCTTT. It translates to CASTSIGANTEAFF.

Details on this clone: Within the sample, other DNA sequences also encode this same CDR3. V is TRBV6-5 and J is TRBJ1-5; a possible D gene is TRBD1 (5 bases). Per germline, CDR1 MNHEY and CDR2 SVGAGI. This CDR3 spans 13 amino acids. V was pared by 2 bases and J by 4 bases, with 6 bases between. The CDR3 loop reads CASSYRGNQPQHF. As DNA, the CDR3 is TGTGCCAGCAGTTACCGGGGGAATCAGCCCCAGCATTTT.

The rearrangement uses TRBV9 and TRBJ2-2; TRBD2 is a possible D gene (6 bases). The V end was cut by 0 bases, the J end by 0 bases, with 9 bases between. This CDR3 has 16 amino acids. Germline-derived CDR1 and CDR2 are SGDLS and YYNGEE. The DNA for the CDR3 is TGTGCCAGCAGCGTAGTGGGGGGAACGAACACCGGGGAGCTGTTTTTT. This codes for CASSVVGGTNTGELFF.